This T cell receptor (beta chain) was sequenced for a study of shared clonotypes between healthy human individuals. Per germline, CDR1 GTSNPN and CDR2 SVGIG (reference sequence). The V and J ends lost 4 bases and 5 bases respectively, with 15 bases between them. This CDR3 has 14 residues. Some clones are missing from TCRdb's copy, which holds only in-frame ones; the method was immunoSEQ multiplex PCR. The sample includes about 2.3 million clones, less than 95% of them seen just once. The table lists this clone with a few counts. Sequenced material: naive CD4+ T cells from PBMCs. Indicated subset: CD45RA+ positively selected. The V gene is TRBV30, the J gene TRBJ1-5; D remains ambiguous. The receptor comes from a man aged 18 to 29 in good health. Some clones in this sample may be carry-over from other donors' samples. CDR3 DNA sequence: TGTGCCTGGACCCCCGCCTCACAGCATCAGCCCCAGCATTTT. It codes for CAWTPASQHQPQHF.